A single sample gave rise to the 26 T cell receptor beta chains below, sequenced in a study of radiotherapy plus CTLA-4 blockade in lung cancer. The data were produced by immunoSEQ multiplex PCR, yet TCRdb's version contains in-frame clones alone and is incomplete. The sample records about 59,000 clones, less than 75% being singletons. Material: peripheral blood, obtained from a patient treated with radiotherapy plus ipilimumab. These TCRs come from a human donor with non-small cell lung cancer whose response to radiotherapy plus ipilimumab could not be evaluated.

This chain connects TRBV18 to TRBJ1-2; 7 bases line up with TRBD1. From germline, CDR1 is KGHSH and CDR2 LQKENI. This CDR3 contains 13 residues. The V gene end was trimmed by 3 bases and the J gene end by 4 bases; junction bases not matched to a gene: 2. The CDR3 spells CASSPTGVYGYTF. As DNA, the CDR3 is TGTGCCAGCTCACCCACAGGGGTCTATGGCTACACCTTC.

The rearrangement uses TRBV5-6 and TRBJ2-7; tentatively, D is TRBD1 (6 bases). The length of the CDR3 is 19 residues. V dropped 3 bases and J dropped 2 bases, with 27 bases sitting between them. Germline CDR1 reads SGHDT; CDR2 reads YYEEEE. In DNA, the CDR3 is TGTGCCAGCAGCTCCTGGGCTGGAGGACAGCCTTATGGGGCCTACGAGCAGTACTTC. This gives the protein CASSSWAGGQPYGAYEQYF. The full variable domain, its missing parts supplied by reference TRBV5-6 and TRBJ2-7, is DAGVTQSPTHLIKTRGQQVTLRCSPKSGHDTVSWYQQALGQGPQFIFQYYEEEERQRGNFPDRFSGHQFPNYSSELNVNALLLGDSALYLCASSSWAGGQPYGAYEQYFGPGTRLTVT.

This clone appeared a single time. The DNA of the CDR3 is TGCGCCAGCAGCCTGCGACTGGTTGGGGCTAACAATGAGCAGTTCTTC. Amino acid sequence: CASSLRLVGANNEQFF. The V and J genes are TRBV5-1 and TRBJ2-1; perhaps TRBD1 as D (5 bases). Germline-derived CDR1 and CDR2 are SGHRS and YFSETQ. The CDR3 loop spans 16 amino acids. V lost 4 bases to trimming and J lost 5 bases, with 19 bases between them.

The chain carries TRBV6-5 and TRBJ1-2, with D perhaps matching TRBD1 (6 bases). The CDR3 is 13 residues long. The ends were cut back, 6 bases at V and 5 bases at J, with 13 bases in the middle. The germline CDR1 and CDR2 sequences are MNHEY and SVGAGI. DNA of the CDR3: TGTGCCAGCAGGCCTACAGGGTGGTATGGCTACACCTTC. Translated, it gives CASRPTGWYGYTF.

V and J are TRBV30 and TRBJ1-1, with D uncertain. The germline V gene has CDR1 GTSNPN and CDR2 SVGIG (reference sequence). Trimming pared 0 bases from V and 8 bases from J, leaving 16 bases between. The CDR3 covers 14 residues. CDR3 in amino acids: CAWSVGGPLGEAFF. CDR3 in DNA: TGTGCCTGGAGTGTAGGAGGGCCGCTGGGGGAAGCTTTCTTT.

The rearrangement links TRBV28 to TRBJ2-7, with TRBD1 matching 8 bases. With 5 bases clipped from V and 11 bases from J, the junction kept 11 bases outside the gene matches. Germline assignment: CDR1 MDHEN and CDR2 SYDVKM. The CDR3 length is 13 residues. CDR3 in amino acids: CASSTRGTGLEYF. The CDR3 DNA reads as TGTGCCAGCAGTACAAGAGGGACAGGCTTGGAGTACTTC.

The chain joins TRBV10-2 to TRBJ2-5; 8 bases line up with TRBD1. The end of the DNA aligns better with TRBJ2-7, so the J call may be wrong. From germline, CDR1 is WSHSY and CDR2 SAAADI. The CDR3 contains 14 residues. The CDR3 DNA reads as TGCGCCAGCAGGGGGGACAGGACCGCCTACGAGCAGTACTTC. Its protein product is CASRGDRTAYEQYF.

This clone was seen only once. The chain uses TRBV11-2 and TRBJ2-3, with TRBD1 matching over 9 bases. With V trimmed by 5 bases and J by 1 base, 7 bases remained unmatched. Germline V CDR1 and CDR2: SGHAT, FQNNGV. The length of the CDR3 is 16 residues. CDR3 amino acids: CASSLTRTGGTDTQYF. The CDR3 DNA is TGTGCCAGCAGCCTAACCCGGACAGGGGGCACAGATACGCAGTATTTT.

The J gene is TRBJ1-2, the V gene TRBV9; D remains ambiguous. The CDR3 totals 17 residues. Trimming removed 0 bases from V and 0 bases from J, with 15 bases in between. Germline loops: CDR1 SGDLS, CDR2 YYNGEE. The CDR3 loop reads CASSVEAGWATNYGYTF. CDR3 nucleotide sequence: TGTGCCAGCAGCGTAGAGGCGGGTTGGGCTACTAACTATGGCTACACCTTC.

The chain has TRBV27 and TRBJ1-1; D perhaps matches TRBD1 (5 bases). Trimming took 2 bases from V and 3 from J, leaving 7 bases between them. Germline loops: CDR1 MNHEY, CDR2 SMNVEV (reference sequence). This CDR3 has 13 residues. The CDR3 loop is CASSLDSDTEAFF. The DNA for the CDR3 is TGTGCCAGCAGTTTAGACAGTGACACTGAAGCTTTCTTT.

This sequence joins TRBV7-8 and TRBJ1-1; D is undetermined. CDR1 is SGHVS, CDR2 FQNEAQ, per germline. Trimming stripped 3 bases from V and 7 bases from J, with 15 bases between. The CDR3 is made up of 14 amino acids. CDR3 DNA sequence: TGTGCCAGCAGCTTGATTTTGAGGGAGAATGAAGCTTTCTTT. Translated, it gives CASSLILRENEAFF.

The V and J genes are TRBV21-1 and TRBJ2-1; the table gives TRBD2 as D, unverified against the DNA. TRBV21-1 is classified as a pseudogene. The CDR3 contains 15 residues. In DNA form, the CDR3 reads TGTGCCAGCAGCAAAGATATCCGGTCTTACAATGAGCAGTTCTTC. Protein product: CASSKDIRSYNEQFF.

This sequence joins TRBV28 and TRBJ2-2; 9 bases agree with TRBD1. This CDR3 comprises 15 residues. Germline loops: CDR1 MDHEN, CDR2 SYDVKM. Trimming removed 4 bases from V and 6 bases from J; junction bases left unmatched: 6. This CDR3 reads CASSSLTGGSGELFF. CDR3 in DNA: TGTGCCAGCAGTTCCCTTACAGGGGGCTCCGGGGAGCTGTTTTTT.

The rearrangement uses TRBV29-1 and TRBJ2-3; a weak D match, TRBD2 (5 bases). Germline CDR1 and CDR2: SQVTM and ANQGSEA. Deletions cut 8 bases from V and 2 bases from J, with 14 bases between. The CDR3 is made up of 13 amino acids. As DNA, the CDR3 is TGCAGCCCTGCGGGCAGCTCCACAGATACGCAGTATTTT. It yields the protein CSPAGSSTDTQYF.

The chain uses TRBV5-6 and TRBJ2-7; D is possibly TRBD1 (6 bases). V lost 0 bases and J lost 6, with 16 bases in between. The CDR3 runs 15 residues. Germline V gives CDR1 SGHDT, CDR2 YYEEEE. CDR3 sequence reads: CASSLANGGPSEQYF. The DNA of the CDR3 is TGTGCCAGCAGCTTGGCCAATGGGGGCCCCTCCGAGCAGTACTTC. The whole variable domain, remainder taken from reference TRBV5-6 and TRBJ2-7, is DAGVTQSPTHLIKTRGQQVTLRCSPKSGHDTVSWYQQALGQGPQFIFQYYEEEERQRGNFPDRFSGHQFPNYSSELNVNALLLGDSALYLCASSLANGGPSEQYFGPGTRLTVT.

This clone was counted once. This chain uses TRBV5-1 with TRBJ1-5; tentatively, D is TRBD1 (6 bases). The ends were cut back, 4 bases at V and 5 bases at J, with 16 bases in the middle. The length of the CDR3 is 15 residues. CDR1 and CDR2 from the germline V gene are SGHRS and YFSETQ. The CDR3: CASSETGQRHQPQHF. As DNA, the CDR3 is TGCGCCAGCAGCGAAACAGGACAGCGTCATCAGCCCCAGCATTTT. Combining the CDR3 with reference TRBV5-1 and TRBJ1-5 gives the whole variable domain KAGVTQTPRYLIKTRGQQVTLSCSPISGHRSVSWYQQTPGQGLQFLFEYFSETQRNKGNFPGRFSGRQFSNSRSEMNVSTLELGDSALYLCASSETGQRHQPQHFGDGTRLSIL.

For the CDR3, the DNA is TGTGCCAGCAGTCGACAGGGGAGGGGCACTGAAGCTTTCTTT. Residues: CASSRQGRGTEAFF. The genes are TRBV2 and TRBJ1-1; 8 bases align to TRBD1. The CDR3 extends over 14 amino acids. Trimming took 5 bases from V and 4 from J; bases not matched to a gene: 6. The germline V gene has CDR1 SNHLY and CDR2 FYNNEI.

This chain links TRBV27 with TRBJ1-3; D not resolved. The CDR3 contains 13 residues. The V gene's germline CDR1 is MNHEY and CDR2 SMNVEV (reference sequence). Trimming left V 7 bases short and J 2 bases short, with 9 bases between. The CDR3 protein is CASKEFPGNTIYF. The CDR3 DNA sequence: TGTGCCAGCAAAGAGTTCCCTGGAAACACCATATATTTT.

V usage is TRBV5-1 and J usage is TRBJ1-2, with 9 bases that match TRBD1. The CDR3 sequence is 16 residues long. Trimming at V came to 0 bases and at J to 4 bases, leaving 7 bases not matched to a gene. Looked up from germline, CDR1 is SGHRS and CDR2 is YFSETQ. For the CDR3, the DNA is TGCGCCAGCAGCTTGGCCTCACAGGGGGCCTTCTATGGCTACACCTTC. Translated: CASSLASQGAFYGYTF.

This clone was observed once. The gene calls are TRBV6-5 and TRBJ2-5, with TRBD1 matching 8 bases. V trimming: 5 bases; J trimming: 4 bases; junction bases outside the gene matches: 6. The CDR3 consists of 14 residues. Germline lookup yields CDR1 MNHEY and CDR2 SVGAGI. The CDR3 protein is CASSPDRDIETQYF. The DNA for the CDR3 is TGTGCCAGCAGTCCGGACAGGGACATAGAGACCCAGTACTTC.

The rearrangement links TRBV28 to TRBJ1-2; TRBD1 matches at 9 bases. The CDR3 loop spans 13 amino acids. V trimming: 6 bases; J trimming: 7 bases; junction bases outside the gene matches: 6. Germline V lookup: CDR1 MDHEN, CDR2 SYDVKM. CDR3 sequence (DNA): TGTGCCAGCAGACCGGGACAGGGACTTGGCTACACCTTC. This sequence encodes CASRPGQGLGYTF.

V and J are TRBV18 and TRBJ1-1; D unresolved. Per germline, CDR1 KGHSH and CDR2 LQKENI. The CDR3 sequence is 13 residues long. Trimming pared 4 bases from V and 4 bases from J, leaving 10 bases between. The DNA for the CDR3 is TGTGCCAGCTCACAGTTTGGGAGCACTGAAGCTTTCTTT. This sequence encodes CASSQFGSTEAFF.

This clone was observed a handful of times. The V call is TRBV30, the J call TRBJ2-7, with unresolved D. CDR3 length equals 13 residues. The germline V gene has CDR1 GTSNPN and CDR2 SVGIG (reference sequence). V was pared by 7 bases and J by 0 bases, with 13 bases between. The CDR3, as DNA: TGTGCCTCCGATACTCGTTCCTCCTACGAGCAGTACTTC. It is translated as CASDTRSSYEQYF.

V and J are TRBV4-1 and TRBJ2-1, with TRBD1 as a possible D gene (6 bases). There are 14 residues in the CDR3. V was clipped by 4 bases and J by 7 bases, with 14 bases between them. CDR1 is MGHRA and CDR2 is YSYEKL in the germline V gene. CDR3 loop: CASSPPGVTNEQFF. DNA for the CDR3: TGCGCCAGCAGCCCGCCAGGGGTGACAAATGAGCAGTTCTTC.

The chain has TRBV14 and TRBJ2-5; no firm D call. Germline V CDR1 and CDR2: SGHDN, FVKESK. Trimming took 1 base from V and 1 from J, leaving 13 bases between them. The length of the CDR3 is 16 residues. Here the CDR3 reads CASSQAFRPIQETQYF. DNA of the CDR3: TGTGCCAGCAGCCAAGCTTTCAGGCCAATCCAAGAGACCCAGTACTTC.

This clone was counted only a few times. The genes are TRBV10-3 and TRBJ1-1; TRBD1 is a possible D gene (5 bases). Germline CDR1 ENHRY, CDR2 SYGVKD. This CDR3 has 13 residues. Trimming removed 6 bases from V and 4 bases from J, with 12 bases in between. In DNA form, the CDR3 reads TGTGCCATCAGGGGGACTTCAGGCACTGAAGCTTTCTTT. Translated: CAIRGTSGTEAFF.